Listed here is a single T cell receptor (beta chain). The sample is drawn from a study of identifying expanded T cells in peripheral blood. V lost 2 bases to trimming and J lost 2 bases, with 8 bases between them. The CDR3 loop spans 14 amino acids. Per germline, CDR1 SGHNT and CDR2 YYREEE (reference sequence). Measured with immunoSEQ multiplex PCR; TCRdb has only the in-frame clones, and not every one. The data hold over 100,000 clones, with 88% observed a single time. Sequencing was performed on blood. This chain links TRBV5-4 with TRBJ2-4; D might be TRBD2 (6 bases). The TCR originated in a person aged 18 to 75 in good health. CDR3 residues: CASSLWDSKNIQYF. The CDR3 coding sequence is TGTGCCAGCAGCTTATGGGACTCCAAAAACATTCAGTACTTC.